The source of this TCR beta chain is a study of T-cell reconstitution after alpha-beta-depleted transplantation in children. Using unique molecular identifiers, the investigators prepared the TCRbeta library. TCRdb ran MiXCR on the PCR reads and lists one entry per CDR3 protein. The table includes some 500,000 distinct CDR3 sequences, around a third detected once. In its sample, this clonotype was seen a few times. With 5 bases removed from V and 6 bases from J, the gap between germline ends came to 17 bases. Germline CDR1 DFQATT, CDR2 SNEGSKA (reference sequence). The CDR3 extends over 14 amino acids.

The receptor's source is a human donor who donated a stem cell graft to a child with aplastic anemia. The sample was PBMCs from the stem cell graft donor, taken from the stem cell graft. The chain links TRBV20-1 to TRBJ2-4, with D possibly TRBD1 on 5 matching bases. The CDR3 sequence: CSARLWGRLNIQYF. The CDR3 nucleotides are TGCAGTGCTCGTTTGTGGGGCCGACTAAACATTCAGTACTTC.